Listed below are T cell receptor beta chains from one sample, sequenced in a study of T-cell memory formation after mild COVID-19. One entry per CDR3 protein, called by TCRdb with MiXCR from the 5' RACE reads. Here the sample spans about half a million distinct CDR3 sequences, 15% to 20% being singletons. Source material: PBMCs or a T cell subset sorted from them (not recorded which). These receptors were obtained from an adult woman who had mild COVID-19 (a few samples of this study predate the infection). Cell type and time point are not known. CDR3s include the opening cysteine and the closing phenylalanine or tryptophan. D genes are given only for firm matches. Clone size, where shown, is once, few, many, or a class for clones that have expanded.

cdr3_aa | cdr3_nt | clone_size | j_call | d_call | v_call
CASSAGQGANSPLHF | TGCGCCAGCAGCGCGGGACAGGGGGCGAATTCACCCCTCCACTTT | . | TRBJ1-6 | TRBD1 | TRBV5-1
CASSQARQIRSHYGYTF | TGCGCCAGCAGCCAAGCTAGACAAATCCGCTCCCACTATGGCTACACCTTC | few | TRBJ1-2 | . | TRBV4-3
CASSLRGPLGADTQYF | TGTGCCAGCAGCTTAAGGGGACCCCTTGGGGCAGATACGCAGTATTTT | few | TRBJ2-3 | . | TRBV7-2
CASSPAGVRGYTF | TGTGCCAGCAGCCCCGCGGGAGTTCGAGGCTACACCTTC | . | TRBJ1-2 | . | TRBV14
CASTPGTGGHEQYF | TGTGCCAGCACACCCGGGACAGGGGGCCACGAGCAGTACTTC | once | TRBJ2-7 | TRBD1 | TRBV7-8
CAWSVGGNTEAFF | TGTGCCTGGAGTGTGGGGGGAAACACTGAAGCTTTCTTT | few | TRBJ1-1 | . | TRBV30
CASSVVRSGVGLMEANVLTF | TGTGCCAGCAGCGTAGTAAGATCGGGGGTAGGCCTTATGGAAGCCAACGTCCTGACTTTC | few | TRBJ2-6 | . | TRBV9
CASSPRSLAGHPNTGELFF | TGTGCCAGCTCACCGCGGAGTCTAGCGGGACATCCGAACACCGGGGAGCTGTTTTTT | many | TRBJ2-2 | TRBD2 | TRBV18
CASTGGTAVNTEAFF | TGTGCCAGCACCGGGGGGACAGCAGTGAACACTGAAGCTTTCTTT | . | TRBJ1-1 | TRBD1 | TRBV4-2
CASSLRAGTETYEQYF | TGTGCCAGTAGTCTTCGAGCCGGGACAGAGACCTACGAGCAGTACTTC | . | TRBJ2-7 | TRBD1 | TRBV19
CASSQGAHEQYF | TGTGCCAGCTCACAGGGGGCCCACGAGCAGTACTTC | few | TRBJ2-7 | TRBD1 | TRBV18
CASSAENTDTQYF | TGTGCCAGCAGCGCCGAAAACACAGATACGCAGTATTTT | . | TRBJ2-3 | . | TRBV5-8
CSVEQREPYEQYF | TGCAGCGTTGAGCAGCGGGAGCCCTACGAGCAGTACTTC | . | TRBJ2-7 | TRBD2 | TRBV29-1
CASSPWGETDEQFF | TGTGCCAGCAGCCCCTGGGGGGAGACGGATGAGCAGTTCTTC | . | TRBJ2-1 | . | TRBV12-3/TRBV12-4
CATSRDRGLAGGSDTQYF | TGTGCCACCAGCAGAGACCGGGGACTAGCGGGAGGCTCAGATACGCAGTATTTT | many | TRBJ2-3 | TRBD2 | TRBV15
CSARDRGQGFTGELFF | TGCAGTGCTAGAGATCGGGGACAGGGGTTCACCGGGGAGCTGTTTTTT | . | TRBJ2-2 | TRBD1 | TRBV20-1
CASSYSGTGMSQPQHF | TGTGCCAGCAGTTACTCGGGGACAGGGATGAGTCAGCCCCAGCATTTT | few | TRBJ1-5 | TRBD1 | TRBV6-5
CSATDRRGEAFF | TGCAGTGCTACTGACAGGAGGGGTGAAGCTTTCTTT | few | TRBJ1-1 | . | TRBV20-1
CASSPRGTASILNYGYTF | TGTGCCAGCTCACCACGGGGGACAGCGAGTATTTTAAACTATGGCTACACCTTC | few | TRBJ1-2 | TRBD1 | TRBV18
CASSRGLTDTQYF | TGTGCCAGCAGCCGAGGCCTCACAGATACGCAGTATTTT | few | TRBJ2-3 | . | TRBV14
CATSDGAVNTEAFF | TGTGCCACCAGTGATGGGGCGGTCAACACTGAAGCTTTCTTT | . | TRBJ1-1 | . | TRBV24-1
CASSLILTDTQYF | TGTGCCAGCAGCTTAATCCTAACAGATACGCAGTATTTT | . | TRBJ2-3 | . | TRBV7-2
CASSPLGSYEQYF | TGCGCCAGCAGCCCCCTGGGCTCCTACGAGCAGTACTTC | many | TRBJ2-7 | . | TRBV10-2
CASSNSVDTQYF | TGTGCCAGCAGTAATAGCGTTGATACGCAGTATTTT | . | TRBJ2-3 | . | TRBV25-1
CASGDLRETQYF | TGCGCCAGCGGGGACCTACGGGAGACCCAGTACTTC | . | TRBJ2-5 | . | TRBV4-3
CSVEGGSYYEQYF | TGCAGCGTCGAAGGGGGATCATACTACGAGCAGTACTTC | . | TRBJ2-7 | . | TRBV29-1
CASSLGTIGDQPQHF | TGTGCCAGCAGTTTAGGTACGATCGGGGATCAGCCCCAGCATTTT | . | TRBJ1-5 | . | TRBV12-3/TRBV12-4
CAWSGDRVNEQFF | TGTGCCTGGAGTGGGGACAGGGTGAATGAGCAGTTCTTC | . | TRBJ2-1 | TRBD1 | TRBV30
CASSPGTRVSYGYTF | TGCGCCAGCAGCCCCGGCACCAGGGTCAGCTATGGCTACACCTTC | few | TRBJ1-2 | . | TRBV4-3
CASSRSGATGELFF | TGTGCCAGCAGCCGTAGCGGGGCGACCGGGGAGCTGTTTTTT | . | TRBJ2-2 | TRBD2 | TRBV7-2
CASSSGTGAPLRDNEQFF | TGTGCCAGCAGTTCCGGGACAGGGGCCCCCTTACGGGACAATGAGCAGTTCTTC | few | TRBJ2-1 | TRBD1 | TRBV12-3/TRBV12-4
CASSLDPAQGYNEQFF | TGTGCCAGCAGCTTAGATCCTGCCCAGGGCTACAATGAGCAGTTCTTC | . | TRBJ2-1 | . | TRBV11-2
CSVAGTNTGELFF | TGCAGCGTTGCCGGGACGAACACCGGGGAGCTGTTTTTT | . | TRBJ2-2 | . | TRBV29-1
CATSDLRDRLADSPLHF | TGTGCCACCAGTGATTTGCGGGACAGGCTTGCGGATTCACCCCTCCACTTT | many | TRBJ1-6 | TRBD1 | TRBV24-1
CASSQGVSSEAFF | TGCGCCAGCAGCCAGGGCGTGAGCTCTGAAGCTTTCTTT | . | TRBJ1-1 | . | TRBV4-3
CASSLGQGGPLHF | TGCGCCAGCAGCTTGGGACAGGGTGGTCCCCTCCACTTT | . | TRBJ1-6 | TRBD1 | TRBV5-1
CASSERSGTGFYEQYF | TGCGCCAGCAGTGAGCGTAGCGGGACAGGGTTCTACGAGCAGTACTTC | . | TRBJ2-7 | . | TRBV10-2
CASSRQGIEQYF | TGTGCCAGCAGTCGACAGGGAATCGAGCAGTACTTC | . | TRBJ2-7 | TRBD1 | TRBV12-3/TRBV12-4
CASSQEQTVNTEAFF | TGCGCCAGCAGCCAGGAACAGACGGTGAACACTGAAGCTTTCTTT | few | TRBJ1-1 | . | TRBV4-1
CASSEWAGRTDTQYF | TGTGCCAGCAGTGAATGGGCGGGCCGCACAGATACGCAGTATTTT | . | TRBJ2-3 | . | TRBV6-4
CASAGVANTGELFF | TGTGCCAGCGCAGGCGTCGCGAACACCGGGGAGCTGTTTTTT | few | TRBJ2-2 | . | TRBV12-3/TRBV12-4
CATSEPGLSYNEQFF | TGTGCCACCAGTGAGCCTGGCCTCTCCTACAATGAGCAGTTCTTC | . | TRBJ2-1 | . | TRBV24-1
CASSLLAGDEQYF | TGTGCCAGCAGTTTGCTAGCGGGAGACGAGCAGTACTTC | . | TRBJ2-7 | TRBD2 | TRBV27